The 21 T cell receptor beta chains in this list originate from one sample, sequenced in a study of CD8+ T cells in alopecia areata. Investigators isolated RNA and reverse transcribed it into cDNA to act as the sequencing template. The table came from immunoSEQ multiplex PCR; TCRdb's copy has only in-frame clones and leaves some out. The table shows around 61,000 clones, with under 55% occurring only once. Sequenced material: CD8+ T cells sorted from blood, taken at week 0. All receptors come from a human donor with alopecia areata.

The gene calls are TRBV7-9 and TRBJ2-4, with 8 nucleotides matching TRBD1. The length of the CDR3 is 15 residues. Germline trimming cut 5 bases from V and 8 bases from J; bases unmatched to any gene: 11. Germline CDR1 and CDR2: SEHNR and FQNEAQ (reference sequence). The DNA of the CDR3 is TGTGCCAGCAGCCCTAGGATGGACAGGGTGGACATTCAGTACTTC. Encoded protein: CASSPRMDRVDIQYF.

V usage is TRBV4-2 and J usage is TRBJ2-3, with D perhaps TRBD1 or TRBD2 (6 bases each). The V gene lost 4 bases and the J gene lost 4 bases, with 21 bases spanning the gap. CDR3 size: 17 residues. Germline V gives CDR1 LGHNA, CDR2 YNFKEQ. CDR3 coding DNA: TGTGCCAGCAGCCCCATCCGAAGGGGGGAGTGGTCAGATACGCAGTATTTT. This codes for CASSPIRRGEWSDTQYF.

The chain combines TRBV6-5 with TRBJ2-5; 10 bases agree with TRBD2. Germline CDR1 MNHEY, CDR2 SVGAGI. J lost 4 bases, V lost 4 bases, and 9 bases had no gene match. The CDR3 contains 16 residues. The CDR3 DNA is TGTGCCAGCAGTTCCCCGAGCGGGAGGGCCGCAGAGACCCAGTACTTC. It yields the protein CASSSPSGRAAETQYF.

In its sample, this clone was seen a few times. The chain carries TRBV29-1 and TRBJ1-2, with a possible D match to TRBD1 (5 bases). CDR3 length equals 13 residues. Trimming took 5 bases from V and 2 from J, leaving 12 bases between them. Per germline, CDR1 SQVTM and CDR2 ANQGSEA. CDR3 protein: CSVLLSGNYGYTF. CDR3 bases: TGCAGCGTTCTGCTTTCAGGGAACTATGGCTACACCTTC.

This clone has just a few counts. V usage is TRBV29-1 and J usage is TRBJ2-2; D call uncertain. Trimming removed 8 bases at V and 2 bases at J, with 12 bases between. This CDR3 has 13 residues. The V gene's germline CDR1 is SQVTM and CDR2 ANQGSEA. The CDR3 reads CSSAAANTGELFF. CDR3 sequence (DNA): TGCAGCTCTGCGGCAGCCAACACCGGGGAGCTGTTTTTT.

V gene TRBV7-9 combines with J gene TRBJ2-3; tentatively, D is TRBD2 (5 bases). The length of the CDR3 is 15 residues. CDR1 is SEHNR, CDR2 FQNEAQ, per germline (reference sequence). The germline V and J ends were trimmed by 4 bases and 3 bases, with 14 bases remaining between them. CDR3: CASSSSPGRTDTQYF. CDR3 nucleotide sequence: TGTGCCAGCAGCTCTAGCCCAGGACGGACAGATACGCAGTATTTT.

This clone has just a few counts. This chain's CDR3 is CASSYGLAGVETQYF. In nucleotides, the CDR3 is TGTGCCAGCAGTTACGGACTAGCGGGAGTAGAGACCCAGTACTTC. The J gene is TRBJ2-5, the V gene TRBV6-5, with 13 positions matching TRBD2. CDR1 and CDR2 (germline): MNHEY, SVGAGI. The V gene end was trimmed by 2 bases and the J gene end by 4 bases; junction bases not matched to a gene: 1. This CDR3 is 15 amino acids long.

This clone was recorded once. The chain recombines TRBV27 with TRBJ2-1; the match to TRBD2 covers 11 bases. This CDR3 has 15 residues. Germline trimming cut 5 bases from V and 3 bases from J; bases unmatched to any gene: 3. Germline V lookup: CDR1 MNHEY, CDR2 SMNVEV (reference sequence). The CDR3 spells CASSTGTSGYNEQFF. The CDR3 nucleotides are TGTGCCAGCAGTACCGGGACTAGCGGCTACAATGAGCAGTTCTTC.

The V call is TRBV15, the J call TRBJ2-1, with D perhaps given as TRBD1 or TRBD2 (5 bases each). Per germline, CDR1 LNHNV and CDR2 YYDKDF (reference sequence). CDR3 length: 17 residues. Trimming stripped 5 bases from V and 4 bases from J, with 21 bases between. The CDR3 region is CATSRGTQLGSYNEQFF. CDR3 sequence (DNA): TGTGCCACCAGCCGTGGGACCCAGCTAGGTTCGTACAATGAGCAGTTCTTC.

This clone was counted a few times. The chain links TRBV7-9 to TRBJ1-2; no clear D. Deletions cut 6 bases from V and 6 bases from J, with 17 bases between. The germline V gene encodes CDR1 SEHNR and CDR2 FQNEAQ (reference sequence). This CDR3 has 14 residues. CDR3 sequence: CASRPPGERNGYTF. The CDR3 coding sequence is TGTGCCAGCAGACCTCCTGGGGAGCGGAATGGCTACACCTTC.

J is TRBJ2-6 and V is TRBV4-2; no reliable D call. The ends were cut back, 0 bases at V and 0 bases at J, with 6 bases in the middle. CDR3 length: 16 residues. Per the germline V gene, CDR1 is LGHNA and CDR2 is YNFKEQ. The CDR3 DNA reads TGTGCCAGCAGCCAAGACTCAAACTCTGGGGCCAACGTCCTGACTTTC. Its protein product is CASSQDSNSGANVLTF.

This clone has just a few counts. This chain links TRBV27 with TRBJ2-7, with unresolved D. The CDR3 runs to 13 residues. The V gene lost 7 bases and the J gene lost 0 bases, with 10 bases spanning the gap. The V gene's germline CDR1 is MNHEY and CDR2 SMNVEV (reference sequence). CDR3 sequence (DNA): TGTGCCAGCACTGAGCCGAGCTCCTACGAGCAGTACTTC. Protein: CASTEPSSYEQYF.

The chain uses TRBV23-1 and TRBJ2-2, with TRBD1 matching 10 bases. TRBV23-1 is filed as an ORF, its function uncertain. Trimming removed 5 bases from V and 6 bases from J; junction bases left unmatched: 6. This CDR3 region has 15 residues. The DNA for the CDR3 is TGCGCCAGCAGTACGACAGGGGGCCCGGCCGGGGAGCTGTTTTTT. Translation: CASSTTGGPAGELFF.

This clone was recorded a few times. The CDR3 DNA is TGCAGCGTTGAAGACCAGTTCCGCCGCCTCGAGCAGTACTTC. It translates to CSVEDQFRRLEQYF. The V gene is TRBV29-1, the J gene TRBJ2-7; D is unclear. Trimming removed 0 bases from V and 6 bases from J, with 15 bases in between. CDR1 SQVTM and CDR2 ANQGSEA come from the germline V gene. CDR3 length: 14 amino acids.

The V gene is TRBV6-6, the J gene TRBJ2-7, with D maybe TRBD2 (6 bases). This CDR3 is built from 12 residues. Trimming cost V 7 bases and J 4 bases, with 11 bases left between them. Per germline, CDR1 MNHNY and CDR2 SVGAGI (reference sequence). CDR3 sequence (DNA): TGTGCCAGCATCGGGAGTCTTTACGAGCAGTACTTC. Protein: CASIGSLYEQYF.

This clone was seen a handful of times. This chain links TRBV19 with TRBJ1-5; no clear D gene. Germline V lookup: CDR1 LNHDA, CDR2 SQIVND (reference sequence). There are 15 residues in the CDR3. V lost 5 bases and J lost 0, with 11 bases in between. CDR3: CASSFGADSNQPQHF. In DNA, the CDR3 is TGTGCCAGTAGTTTCGGCGCAGATAGCAATCAGCCCCAGCATTTT.

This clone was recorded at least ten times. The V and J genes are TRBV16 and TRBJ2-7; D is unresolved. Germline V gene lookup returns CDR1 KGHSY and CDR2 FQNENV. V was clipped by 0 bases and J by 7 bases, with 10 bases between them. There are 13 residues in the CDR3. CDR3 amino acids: CASSQSSQKEQYF. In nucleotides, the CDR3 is TGTGCCAGCAGCCAATCAAGCCAAAAGGAGCAGTACTTC.

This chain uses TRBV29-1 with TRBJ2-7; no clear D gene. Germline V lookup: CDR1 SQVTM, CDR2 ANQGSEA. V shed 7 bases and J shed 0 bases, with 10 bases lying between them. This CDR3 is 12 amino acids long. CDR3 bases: TGCAGCGCTAGACTGCACTCCTACGAGCAGTACTTC. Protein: CSARLHSYEQYF.

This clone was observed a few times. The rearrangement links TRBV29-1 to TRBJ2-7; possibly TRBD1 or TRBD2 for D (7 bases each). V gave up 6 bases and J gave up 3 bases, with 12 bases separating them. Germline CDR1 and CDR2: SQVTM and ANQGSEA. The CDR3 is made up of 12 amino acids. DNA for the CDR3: TGCAGCGTGGGGGGGACAGACTACGAGCAGTACTTC. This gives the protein CSVGGTDYEQYF.

The DNA for the CDR3 is TGCAGCGTCTATTATTCACAGGGTCAGGGCTACACCTTC. Translated: CSVYYSQGQGYTF. The chain couples TRBV29-1 to TRBJ1-2; possible D gene TRBD1, 6 bases. Germline CDR1 reads SQVTM; CDR2 reads ANQGSEA. The CDR3 is made up of 13 amino acids. Trimming pared 6 bases from V and 8 bases from J, leaving 19 bases between.

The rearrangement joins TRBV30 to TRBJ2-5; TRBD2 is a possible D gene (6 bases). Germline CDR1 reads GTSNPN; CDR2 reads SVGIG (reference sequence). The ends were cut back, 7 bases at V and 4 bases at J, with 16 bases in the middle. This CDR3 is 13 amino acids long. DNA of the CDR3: TGTGCCTTCTCGGAGGGGCTGGGAGAGACCCAGTACTTC. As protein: CAFSEGLGETQYF.